Listed below are T cell receptor beta chains from one sample, sequenced in a study of OX40 agonist ivuxolimab in advanced cancers. Repertoires were generated with immunoSEQ multiplex PCR, while TCRdb's copy carries only in-frame clones and drops some. The sample holds tens of thousands of clones; approximately 83% are singletons and the top ten take around 0.7%. Here the sequenced sample was CD4+ or CD8+ T cells sorted from blood, taken in a trial of the OX40 agonist ivuxolimab. These TCRs come from an adult with an advanced solid tumor such as melanoma, head and neck, liver or kidney cancer. CDR3s include the opening cysteine and the closing phenylalanine or tryptophan. The D gene is left open where the match is weak. Clone size is shown for a subset of rows, as once, few, many or a class of expanded clone.

j_call,clone_size,d_call,v_call,cdr3_aa,cdr3_nt
TRBJ2-1,NA,TRBD2,TRBV7-6,CASSLSGGVYNEQFF,TGTGCCAGCAGCTTGAGCGGGGGGGTATACAATGAGCAGTTCTTC
TRBJ2-3,NA,TRBD2,TRBV25-1,CASSELVGGGAADTQYF,TGTGCCAGCAGTGAATTGGTTGGCGGGGGGGCCGCAGATACGCAGTATTTT
TRBJ2-3,NA,TRBD2,TRBV2,CASRRLAGGSTDTQYF,TGTGCCAGCAGGCGACTAGCGGGAGGGAGCACAGATACGCAGTATTTT
TRBJ2-3,NA,TRBD2,TRBV19,CASSQTAGVTDTQYF,TGTGCCAGTAGTCAGACAGCGGGAGTCACAGATACGCAGTATTTT
TRBJ2-7,once,NA,TRBV6-1,CASTDVQIEQYF,TGTGCCAGCACCGACGTACAGATAGAGCAGTACTTC
TRBJ2-1,NA,NA,TRBV6-5,CASRRGRNEQFF,TGTGCCAGCAGGCGCGGAAGGAATGAGCAGTTCTTC
TRBJ2-2,once,NA,TRBV9,CASKGVTGELFF,TGTGCCAGCAAGGGTGTTACCGGGGAGCTGTTTTTT
TRBJ2-7,NA,NA,TRBV6-5,CASSYGLPYEQYF,TGTGCCAGCAGTTACGGTTTACCCTACGAGCAGTACTTC
TRBJ2-1,NA,TRBD2,TRBV7-7,CASSLNPASGYNEQFF,TGTGCCAGCAGTTTAAACCCGGCTAGCGGGTACAATGAGCAGTTCTTC
TRBJ1-1,NA,NA,TRBV15,CATSRGYYEAFF,TGTGCCACCAGCAGAGGATATTACGAAGCTTTCTTT
TRBJ1-3,NA,TRBD1,TRBV10-3,CAISELGQGRPGNTIYF,TGTGCCATCAGTGAGTTGGGACAGGGACGTCCTGGAAACACCATATATTTT
TRBJ2-4,NA,NA,TRBV7-8,CASSSAGTSLSIQYF,TGTGCCAGCAGCTCGGCCGGGACATCCCTATCAATTCAGTACTTC
TRBJ1-2,NA,TRBD1,TRBV30,CAWSVGTGKEVGYTF,TGTGCCTGGAGTGTGGGGACAGGGAAGGAAGTTGGCTACACCTTC
TRBJ2-7,medium-sized,NA,TRBV2,CASNGVGSYEQYF,TGTGCCAGCAACGGTGTCGGATCCTACGAGCAGTACTTC
TRBJ2-5,once,NA,TRBV10-3,CAISAANQETQYF,TGTGCCATCAGTGCGGCTAATCAAGAGACCCAGTACTTC
TRBJ1-2,NA,NA,TRBV7-7,CASSRIYQGMAKTF,TGTGCCAGCAGCCGTATTTACCAGGGGATGGCTAAAACCTTC
TRBJ2-5,NA,NA,TRBV2,CASSYIDGETQYF,TGTGCCAGCAGTTATATAGATGGGGAGACCCAGTACTTC
TRBJ2-5,NA,NA,TRBV4-2,CASSQDFGLDGETQYF,TGTGCCAGCAGCCAAGACTTCGGGCTCGACGGGGAGACCCAGTACTTC
TRBJ2-7,NA,NA,TRBV4-1,CASSQREGANEQYF,TGCGCCAGCAGCCAACGGGAGGGGGCGAATGAGCAGTACTTC
TRBJ2-1,NA,NA,TRBV5-1,CASSLEPGTYNEQFF,TGCGCCAGCAGCTTGGAGCCAGGGACCTACAATGAGCAGTTCTTC
TRBJ2-1,NA,TRBD2,TRBV7-9,CASSAPGLAGVSVEQFF,TGTGCCAGCAGCGCGCCGGGACTAGCGGGAGTTTCTGTTGAGCAGTTCTTC
TRBJ2-5,NA,NA,TRBV7-2,CASSYQGGGETQYF,TGTGCCAGCAGCTACCAAGGCGGTGGGGAGACCCAGTACTTC
TRBJ1-6,NA,NA,TRBV7-2,CASSLGSGLGSPLHF,TGTGCCAGCAGCTTAGGAAGCGGGTTGGGTTCACCCCTCCACTTT
TRBJ1-4,NA,NA,TRBV25-1,CASSEDITSEKLFF,TGTGCCAGCAGTGAGGACATAACCTCCGAAAAACTGTTTTTT
TRBJ1-2,few,NA,TRBV5-1,CASSLGDHWAGYTF,TGCGCCAGCAGCTTGGGGGACCACTGGGCGGGCTACACCTTC
TRBJ2-2,NA,NA,TRBV6-5,CASSYSGAPNTGELFF,TGTGCCAGCAGTTACTCGGGGGCGCCGAACACCGGGGAGCTGTTTTTT
TRBJ2-3,NA,TRBD2,TRBV7-9,CASSLTSGRSTDTQYF,TGTGCCAGCAGCTTAACTAGCGGGAGAAGCACAGATACGCAGTATTTT
TRBJ2-1,NA,NA,TRBV6-4,CASSEVEGIGEQFF,TGTGCCAGCAGTGAGGTGGAGGGGATAGGGGAGCAGTTCTTC
TRBJ2-1,NA,NA,TRBV18,CASSPVRANAAEQFF,TGTGCCAGCTCACCCGTCCGGGCCAACGCAGCTGAGCAGTTCTTC
TRBJ2-7,NA,NA,TRBV5-1,CASSLTAYEQYF,TGCGCCAGCAGCTTGACAGCCTACGAGCAGTACTTC
TRBJ2-7,NA,NA,TRBV10-2,CASSNSSRNEQYF,TGCGCCAGCAGTAACTCTAGTCGTAACGAGCAGTACTTC
TRBJ2-5,NA,TRBD1,TRBV18,CASSARTGQGRETQYF,TGTGCCAGCTCAGCTCGTACCGGACAGGGACGAGAGACCCAGTACTTC
TRBJ1-2,NA,TRBD1,TRBV5-5,CASSSTGTGGGYTF,TGTGCCAGCAGCTCGACCGGGACAGGGGGTGGCTACACCTTC
TRBJ2-5,NA,NA,TRBV30,CAWSVLSSAATQYF,TGTGCCTGGAGTGTACTGAGTAGTGCCGCGACCCAGTACTTC
TRBJ2-1,NA,TRBD2,TRBV27,CASSQLAGGLDEQFF,TGTGCCAGCAGTCAACTAGCGGGAGGTCTGGATGAGCAGTTCTTC
TRBJ2-4,once,NA,TRBV4-1,CASSQSGSTNIQYF,TGCGCCAGCAGCCAATCCGGGAGCACGAACATTCAGTACTTC
TRBJ1-5,NA,NA,TRBV6-5,CASRNGRSQPQHF,TGTGCCAGCAGGAACGGGCGAAGTCAGCCCCAGCATTTT
TRBJ2-5,NA,TRBD2,TRBV10-3,CAISQGLAGVETQYF,TGTGCCATCAGTCAGGGACTAGCGGGAGTGGAGACCCAGTACTTC
TRBJ2-1,NA,NA,TRBV7-6,CASSLDGGGGNEQFF,TGTGCCAGCAGCTTAGATGGCGGAGGGGGAAATGAGCAGTTCTTC
TRBJ1-2,NA,NA,TRBV5-4,CASSSNPGGYTF,TGTGCCAGCAGCTCCAACCCGGGCGGCTACACCTTC
TRBJ2-2,NA,NA,TRBV6-1,CASRRRASGTGELFF,TGTGCCAGCAGGAGACGAGCTTCGGGCACCGGGGAGCTGTTTTTT
TRBJ1-2,NA,TRBD1,TRBV18,CASSPGTGRNYGYTF,TGTGCCAGCTCACCAGGGACAGGGAGGAACTATGGCTACACCTTC
TRBJ1-2,NA,NA,TRBV28,CASSSGAPYGYTF,TGTGCCAGCAGTTCGGGGGCCCCTTATGGCTACACCTTC
TRBJ1-6,NA,TRBD1,TRBV11-2,CASRLTGATYNSPLHF,TGTGCCAGCAGGCTAACAGGGGCTACCTATAATTCACCCCTCCACTTT
TRBJ2-2,NA,TRBD2,TRBV11-3,CASSSNPGLAANTGELFF,TGTGCCAGCAGCTCCAACCCGGGACTAGCGGCGAACACCGGGGAGCTGTTTTTT
TRBJ2-4,NA,NA,TRBV5-1,CASSPRTARAKNIQYF,TGCGCCAGCAGCCCCAGGACAGCCCGAGCCAAAAACATTCAGTACTTC
TRBJ2-5,NA,NA,TRBV6-5,CASSYSGETQYF,TGTGCCAGCAGTTACTCGGGAGAGACCCAGTACTTC
TRBJ1-1,few,NA,TRBV11-2,CASSSPWVMNTEAFF,TGTGCCAGCAGCTCCCCCTGGGTGATGAACACTGAAGCTTTCTTT
TRBJ1-6,NA,NA,TRBV2,CASSEGRVGSPLHF,TGTGCCAGCAGTGAAGGCAGGGTGGGTTCACCCCTCCACTTT
TRBJ2-1,once,TRBD2,TRBV5-8,CASSFLLTSGSNYNEQFF,TGTGCCAGCAGCTTTCTATTGACTAGCGGGAGTAATTACAATGAGCAGTTCTTC
TRBJ2-7,NA,NA,TRBV15,CATSRRHDYEQYF,TGTGCCACCAGCCGAAGACATGACTACGAGCAGTACTTC
TRBJ2-7,once,NA,TRBV2,CASSDPGFGGEQYF,TGTGCCAGCAGTGATCCAGGGTTCGGAGGCGAGCAGTACTTC
TRBJ1-5,NA,NA,TRBV15,CATSPDYGGASSQPQHF,TGTGCCACGTCACCTGATTATGGCGGCGCGAGTAGTCAGCCCCAGCATTTT
TRBJ1-6,NA,NA,TRBV11-2,CASSPIWGGRSGSPLHF,TGTGCCAGCAGCCCAATCTGGGGGGGGCGATCAGGCTCACCCCTCCACTTT